Detailed here is one T cell receptor beta chain. Its antigen is not identified. The sample is drawn from a study of shared clonotypes between healthy human individuals. CD45RO negativity and positive selection for CCR7 defined naive CD8 cells, a population that excluded terminally differentiated effector memory CD45RA+ cells. Assay: immunoSEQ multiplex PCR; the TCRdb copy retains only in-frame clones and omits some. The sample shows some 580,000 clones, roughly 98% of them seen only once. The CDR3 consists of 14 residues. Germline V gene data show CDR1 as SQVTM and CDR2 as ANQGSEA. After removal of 4 bases from V and 3 bases from J, the junction contained 6 bases not matched to a gene. Study-wide results and caveats: Clonotype sharing among donors likely depends on sequencing depth.

The V and J genes are TRBV29-1 and TRBJ2-5; 9 bases map to TRBD1. The clonotype comes from a man aged 25-45 years in good health. Sample: naive CD8+ T cells sorted from blood. CDR3 DNA sequence: TGCAGCGTTGTGCCCTGGGACAGGGAAGAGACCCAGTACTTC. Protein: CSVVPWDREETQYF. The variable domain in full, completed from reference TRBV29-1 and TRBJ2-5, reads SAVISQKPSRDICQRGTSLTIQCQVDSQVTMMFWYRQQPGQSLTLIATANQGSEATYESGFVIDKFPISRPNLTFSTLTVSNMSPEDSSIYLCSVVPWDREETQYFGPGTRLLVL.